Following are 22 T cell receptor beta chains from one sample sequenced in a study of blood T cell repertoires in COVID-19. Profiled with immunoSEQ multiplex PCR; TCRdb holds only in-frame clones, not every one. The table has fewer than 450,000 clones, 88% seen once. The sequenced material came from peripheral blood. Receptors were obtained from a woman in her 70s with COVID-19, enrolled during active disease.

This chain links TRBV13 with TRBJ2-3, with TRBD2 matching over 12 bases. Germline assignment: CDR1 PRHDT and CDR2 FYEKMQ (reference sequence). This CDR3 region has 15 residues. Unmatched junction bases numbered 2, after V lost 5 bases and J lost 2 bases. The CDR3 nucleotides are TGTGCCAGCAGCCGACTAGCGGGGGTCACAGATACGCAGTATTTT. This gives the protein CASSRLAGVTDTQYF.

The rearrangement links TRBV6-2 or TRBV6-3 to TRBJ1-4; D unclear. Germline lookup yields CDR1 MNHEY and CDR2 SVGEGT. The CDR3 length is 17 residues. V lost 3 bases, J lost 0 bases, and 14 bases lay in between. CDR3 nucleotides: TGTGCCAGCAGTTATCGAGGAGGATTCGCAACTAATGAAAAACTGTTTTTT. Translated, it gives CASSYRGGFATNEKLFF.

The CDR3 is CASKLMTEEAFF. For the CDR3, the DNA is TGTGCCAGCAAATTAATGACAGAAGAAGCTTTCTTT. The chain combines TRBV2 with TRBJ1-1, with TRBD1 as a possible D gene (5 bases). The CDR3 has 12 residues. V was trimmed by 7 bases and J by 8 bases, leaving 14 bases between them. Germline loops: CDR1 SNHLY, CDR2 FYNNEI.

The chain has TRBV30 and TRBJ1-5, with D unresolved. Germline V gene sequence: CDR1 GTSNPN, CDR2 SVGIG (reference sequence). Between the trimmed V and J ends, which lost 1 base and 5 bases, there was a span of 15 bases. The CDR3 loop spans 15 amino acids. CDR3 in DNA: TGTGCCTGGAGTGCGGGTTCGGGGTGGCATCAGCCCCAGCATTTT. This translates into CAWSAGSGWHQPQHF.

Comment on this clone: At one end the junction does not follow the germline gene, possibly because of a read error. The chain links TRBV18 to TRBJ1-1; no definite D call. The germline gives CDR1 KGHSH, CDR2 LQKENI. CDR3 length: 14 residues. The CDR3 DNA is TGTGCCAGCTCCCCACCCTCCCTGAACACTGAAGCTTTCTTT. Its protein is CASSPPSLNTEAFF.

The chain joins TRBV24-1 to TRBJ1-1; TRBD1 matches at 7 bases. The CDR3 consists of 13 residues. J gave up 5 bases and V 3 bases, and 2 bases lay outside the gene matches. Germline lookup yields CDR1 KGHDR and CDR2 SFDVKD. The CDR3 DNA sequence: TGTGCCACCAGTGATATGACAGGGACTGAAGCTTTCTTT. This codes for CATSDMTGTEAFF.

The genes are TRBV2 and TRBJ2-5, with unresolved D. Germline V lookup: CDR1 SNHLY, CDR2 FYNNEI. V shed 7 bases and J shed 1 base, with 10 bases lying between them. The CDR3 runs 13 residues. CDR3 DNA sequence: TGTGCCAGCAACTTCGCGCTCCAAGAGACCCAGTACTTC. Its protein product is CASNFALQETQYF.

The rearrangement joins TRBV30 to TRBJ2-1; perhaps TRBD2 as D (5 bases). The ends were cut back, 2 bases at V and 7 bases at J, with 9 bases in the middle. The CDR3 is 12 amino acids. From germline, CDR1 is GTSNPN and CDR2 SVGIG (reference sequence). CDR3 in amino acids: CAWSLSGNEQFF. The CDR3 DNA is TGTGCCTGGAGTTTGTCGGGGAATGAGCAGTTCTTC.

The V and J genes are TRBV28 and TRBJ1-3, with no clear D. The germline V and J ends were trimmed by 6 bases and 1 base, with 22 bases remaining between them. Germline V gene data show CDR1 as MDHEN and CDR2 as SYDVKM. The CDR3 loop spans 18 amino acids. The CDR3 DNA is TGTGCCAGCAGGCAAAGTGGAGGGAGCCGAACGTCTGGAAACACCATATATTTT. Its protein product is CASRQSGGSRTSGNTIYF.

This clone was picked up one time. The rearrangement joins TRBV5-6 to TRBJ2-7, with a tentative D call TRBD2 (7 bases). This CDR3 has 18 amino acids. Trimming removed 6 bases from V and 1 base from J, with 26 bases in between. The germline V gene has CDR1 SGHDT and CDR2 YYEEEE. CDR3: CASTPGRVAGAFSYEQYF. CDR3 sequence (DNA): TGTGCCAGCACCCCGGGCCGGGTTGCGGGGGCTTTTTCCTACGAGCAGTACTTC.

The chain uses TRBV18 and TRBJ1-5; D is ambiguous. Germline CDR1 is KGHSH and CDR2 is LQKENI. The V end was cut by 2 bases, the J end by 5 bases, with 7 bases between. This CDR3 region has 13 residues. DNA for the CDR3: TGTGCCAGCTCACCAATTGTAGATCAGCCCCAGCATTTT. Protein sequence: CASSPIVDQPQHF.

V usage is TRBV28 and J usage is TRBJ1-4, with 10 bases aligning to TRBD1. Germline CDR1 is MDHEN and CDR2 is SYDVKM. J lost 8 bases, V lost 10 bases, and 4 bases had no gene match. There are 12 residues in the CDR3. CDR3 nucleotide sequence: TGTGCCACCAGGACAGGGGGAGAAAAACTGTTTTTT. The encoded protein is CATRTGGEKLFF.

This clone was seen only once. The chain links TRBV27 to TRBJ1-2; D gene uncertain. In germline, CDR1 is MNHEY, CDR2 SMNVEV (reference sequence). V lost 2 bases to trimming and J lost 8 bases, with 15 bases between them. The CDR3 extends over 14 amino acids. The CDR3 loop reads CASSLRFGGGGYTF. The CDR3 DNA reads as TGTGCCAGCAGTTTAAGGTTTGGTGGAGGGGGCTACACCTTC.

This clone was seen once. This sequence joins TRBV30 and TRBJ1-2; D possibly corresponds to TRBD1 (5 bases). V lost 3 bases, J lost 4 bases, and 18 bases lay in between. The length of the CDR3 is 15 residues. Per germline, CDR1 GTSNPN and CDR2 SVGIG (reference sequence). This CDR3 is CAWSPKDIRFYGYTF. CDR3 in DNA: TGTGCCTGGAGCCCGAAGGACATCCGGTTCTATGGCTACACCTTC.

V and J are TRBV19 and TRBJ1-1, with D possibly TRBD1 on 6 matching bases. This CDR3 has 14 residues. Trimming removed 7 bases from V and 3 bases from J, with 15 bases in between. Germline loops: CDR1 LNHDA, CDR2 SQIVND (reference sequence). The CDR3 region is CASIPDRTDTEAFF. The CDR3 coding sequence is TGTGCCAGTATCCCCGACAGGACTGACACTGAAGCTTTCTTT.

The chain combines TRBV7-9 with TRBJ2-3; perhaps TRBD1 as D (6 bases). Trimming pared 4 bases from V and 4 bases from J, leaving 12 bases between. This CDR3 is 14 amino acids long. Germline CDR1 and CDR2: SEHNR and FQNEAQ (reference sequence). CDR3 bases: TGTGCCAGCAGCTCTACACAGGGAGCAGATACGCAGTATTTT. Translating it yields CASSSTQGADTQYF.

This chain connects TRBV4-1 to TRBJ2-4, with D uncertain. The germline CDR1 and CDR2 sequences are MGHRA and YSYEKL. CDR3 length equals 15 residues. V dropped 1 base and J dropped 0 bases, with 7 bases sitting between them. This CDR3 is CASSQVSLAKNIQYF. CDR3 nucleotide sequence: TGCGCCAGCAGCCAAGTCTCTCTAGCCAAAAACATTCAGTACTTC.

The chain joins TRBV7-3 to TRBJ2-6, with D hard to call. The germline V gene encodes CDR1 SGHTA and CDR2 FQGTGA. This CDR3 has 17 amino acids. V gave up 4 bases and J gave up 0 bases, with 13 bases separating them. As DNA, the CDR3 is TGTGCCAGCAGCTCGTATAACACCATCTCTGGGGCCAACGTCCTGACTTTC. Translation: CASSSYNTISGANVLTF.

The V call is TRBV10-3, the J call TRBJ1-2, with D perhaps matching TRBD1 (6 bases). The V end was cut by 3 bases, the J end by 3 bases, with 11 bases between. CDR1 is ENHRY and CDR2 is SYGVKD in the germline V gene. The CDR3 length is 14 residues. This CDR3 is CAISDQGSDYGYTF. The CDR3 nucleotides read TGTGCCATCAGTGACCAGGGGTCTGACTATGGCTACACCTTC.

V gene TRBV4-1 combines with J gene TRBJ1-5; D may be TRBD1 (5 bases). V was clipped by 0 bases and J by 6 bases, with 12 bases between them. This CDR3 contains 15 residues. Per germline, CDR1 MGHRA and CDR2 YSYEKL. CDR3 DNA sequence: TGCGCCAGCAGCCAAGATGCGGGGGGGATTCAGCCCCAGCATTTT. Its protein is CASSQDAGGIQPQHF.

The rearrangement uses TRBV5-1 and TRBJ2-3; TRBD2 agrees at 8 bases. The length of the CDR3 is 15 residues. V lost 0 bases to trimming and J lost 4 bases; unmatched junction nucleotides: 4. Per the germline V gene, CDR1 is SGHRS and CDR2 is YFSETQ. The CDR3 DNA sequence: TGCGCCAGCAGCTTGGGGTTAGCGGGGCCAGATACGCAGTATTTT. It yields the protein CASSLGLAGPDTQYF.

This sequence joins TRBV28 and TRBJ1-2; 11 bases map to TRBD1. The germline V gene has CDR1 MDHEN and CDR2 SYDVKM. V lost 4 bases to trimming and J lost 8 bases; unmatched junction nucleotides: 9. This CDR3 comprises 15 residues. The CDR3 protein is CASSSPGDRGEGYTF. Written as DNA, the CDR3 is TGTGCCAGCAGTTCTCCAGGGGACAGGGGGGAAGGCTACACCTTC.